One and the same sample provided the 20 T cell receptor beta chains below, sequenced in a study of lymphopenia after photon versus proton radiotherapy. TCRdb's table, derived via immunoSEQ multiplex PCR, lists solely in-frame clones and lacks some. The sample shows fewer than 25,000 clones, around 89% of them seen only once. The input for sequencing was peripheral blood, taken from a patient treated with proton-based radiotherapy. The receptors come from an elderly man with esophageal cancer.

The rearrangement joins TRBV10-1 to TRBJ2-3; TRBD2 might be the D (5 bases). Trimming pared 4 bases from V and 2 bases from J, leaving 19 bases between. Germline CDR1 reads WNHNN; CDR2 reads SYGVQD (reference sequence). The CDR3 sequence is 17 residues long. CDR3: CASSGTRTSLLTDTQYF. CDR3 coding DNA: TGCGCCAGCAGTGGAACTAGAACGTCTCTCCTCACAGATACGCAGTATTTT.

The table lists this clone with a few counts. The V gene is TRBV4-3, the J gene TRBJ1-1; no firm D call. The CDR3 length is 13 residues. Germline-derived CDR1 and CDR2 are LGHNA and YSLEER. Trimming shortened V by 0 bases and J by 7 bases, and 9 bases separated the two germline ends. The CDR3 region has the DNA TGCGCCAGCAGCCAAGATCCCGGGGATGAAGCTTTCTTT. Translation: CASSQDPGDEAFF.

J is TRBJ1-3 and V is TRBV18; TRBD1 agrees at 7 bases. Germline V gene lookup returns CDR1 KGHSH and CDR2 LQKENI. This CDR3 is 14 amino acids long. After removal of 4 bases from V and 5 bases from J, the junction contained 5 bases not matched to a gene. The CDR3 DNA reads TGTGCCAGCTCACAAGCGACAGGGCGAAACACCATATATTTT. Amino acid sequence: CASSQATGRNTIYF.

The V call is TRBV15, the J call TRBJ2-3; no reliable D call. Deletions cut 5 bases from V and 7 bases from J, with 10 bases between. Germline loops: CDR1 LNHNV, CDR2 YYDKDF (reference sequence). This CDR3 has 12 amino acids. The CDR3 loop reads CATSFTVNTQYF. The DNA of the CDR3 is TGTGCCACCAGCTTCACCGTAAATACGCAGTATTTT.

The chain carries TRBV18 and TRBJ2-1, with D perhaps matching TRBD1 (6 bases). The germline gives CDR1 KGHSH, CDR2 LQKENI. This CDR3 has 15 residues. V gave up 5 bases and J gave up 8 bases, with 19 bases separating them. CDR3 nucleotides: TGTGCCAGCTCAACATCCGGGACACCTCGCGATGAGCAGTTCTTC. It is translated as CASSTSGTPRDEQFF.

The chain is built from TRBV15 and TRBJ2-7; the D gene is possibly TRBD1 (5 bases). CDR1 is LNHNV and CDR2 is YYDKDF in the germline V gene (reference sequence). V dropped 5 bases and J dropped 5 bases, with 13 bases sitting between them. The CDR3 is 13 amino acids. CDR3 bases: TGTGCCACCAGCCGCACAGGTCTCCACGAGCAGTACTTC. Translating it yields CATSRTGLHEQYF.

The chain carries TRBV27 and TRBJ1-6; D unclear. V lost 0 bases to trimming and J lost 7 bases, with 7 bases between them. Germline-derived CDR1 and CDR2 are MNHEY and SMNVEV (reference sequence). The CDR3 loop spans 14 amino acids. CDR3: CASSLSGGNSPLHF. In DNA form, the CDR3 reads TGTGCCAGCAGTTTATCCGGCGGGAATTCACCCCTCCACTTT.

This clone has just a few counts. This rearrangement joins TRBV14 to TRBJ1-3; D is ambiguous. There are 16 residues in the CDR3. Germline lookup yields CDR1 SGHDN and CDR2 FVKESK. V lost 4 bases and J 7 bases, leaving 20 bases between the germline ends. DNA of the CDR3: TGTGCCAGCAGCCCCCTCTTGCAGGCCTTCGAGAACACCATATATTTT. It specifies CASSPLLQAFENTIYF.

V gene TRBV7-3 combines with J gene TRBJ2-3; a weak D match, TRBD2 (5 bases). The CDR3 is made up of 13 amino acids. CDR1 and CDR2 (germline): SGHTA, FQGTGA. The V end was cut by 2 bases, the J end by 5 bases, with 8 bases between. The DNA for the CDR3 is TGTGCCAGCAGCTTACGCGAGGGAGATACGCAGTATTTT. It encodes CASSLREGDTQYF.

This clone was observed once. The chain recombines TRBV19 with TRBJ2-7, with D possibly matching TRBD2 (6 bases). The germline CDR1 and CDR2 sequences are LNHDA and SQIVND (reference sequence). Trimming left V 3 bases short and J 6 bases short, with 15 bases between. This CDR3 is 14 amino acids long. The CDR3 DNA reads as TGTGCCAGTAGTATGGGGACTCGCTTAGTCGAGCAGTACTTC. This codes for CASSMGTRLVEQYF.

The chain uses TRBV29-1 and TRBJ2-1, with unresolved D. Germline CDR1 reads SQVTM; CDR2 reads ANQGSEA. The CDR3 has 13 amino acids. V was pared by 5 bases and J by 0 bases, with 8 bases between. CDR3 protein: CSVTKSSYNEQFF. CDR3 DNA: TGCAGCGTTACTAAGAGCTCCTACAATGAGCAGTTCTTC.

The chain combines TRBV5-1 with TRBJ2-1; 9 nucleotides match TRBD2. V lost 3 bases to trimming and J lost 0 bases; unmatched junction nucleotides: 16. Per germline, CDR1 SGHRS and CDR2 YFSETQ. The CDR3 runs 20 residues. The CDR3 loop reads CASSWPRGSGSRSSYNEQFF. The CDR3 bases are TGCGCCAGCAGCTGGCCTCGGGGTAGCGGGAGTAGGAGCTCCTACAATGAGCAGTTCTTC.

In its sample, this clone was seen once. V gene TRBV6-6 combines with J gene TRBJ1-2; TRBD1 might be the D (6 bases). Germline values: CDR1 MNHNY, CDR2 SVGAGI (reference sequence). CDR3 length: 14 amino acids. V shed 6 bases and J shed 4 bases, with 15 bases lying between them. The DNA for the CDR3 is TGTGCCAGCAGGAATAGACAGGACTCCTATGGCTACACCTTC. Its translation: CASRNRQDSYGYTF.

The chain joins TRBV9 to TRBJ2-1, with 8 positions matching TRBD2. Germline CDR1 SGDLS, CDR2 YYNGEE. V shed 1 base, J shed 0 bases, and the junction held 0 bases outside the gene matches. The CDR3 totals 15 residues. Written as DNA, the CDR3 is TGTGCCAGCAGCGTAACTAGCGGCTCCTACAATGAGCAGTTCTTC. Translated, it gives CASSVTSGSYNEQFF.

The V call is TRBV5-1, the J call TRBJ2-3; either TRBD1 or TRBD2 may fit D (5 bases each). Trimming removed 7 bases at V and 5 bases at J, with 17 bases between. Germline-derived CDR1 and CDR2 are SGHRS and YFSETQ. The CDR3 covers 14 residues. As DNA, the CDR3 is TGCGCCAGCCAAGGCCAGGGACCAGGAGATACGCAGTATTTT. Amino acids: CASQGQGPGDTQYF.

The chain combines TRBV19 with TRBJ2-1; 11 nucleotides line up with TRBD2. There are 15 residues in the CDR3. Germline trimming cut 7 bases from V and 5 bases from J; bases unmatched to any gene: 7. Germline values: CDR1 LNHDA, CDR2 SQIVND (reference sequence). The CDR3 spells CASKEIAGGDNEQFF. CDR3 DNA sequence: TGTGCCAGTAAGGAAATAGCGGGAGGGGACAATGAGCAGTTCTTC.

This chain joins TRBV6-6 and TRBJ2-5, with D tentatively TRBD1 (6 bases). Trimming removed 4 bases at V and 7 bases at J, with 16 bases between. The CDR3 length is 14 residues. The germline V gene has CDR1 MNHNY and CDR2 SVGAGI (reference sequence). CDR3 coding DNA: TGTGCCAGCAGTTCCGGACAGCACGCCGGGACCCAGTACTTC. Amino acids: CASSSGQHAGTQYF.

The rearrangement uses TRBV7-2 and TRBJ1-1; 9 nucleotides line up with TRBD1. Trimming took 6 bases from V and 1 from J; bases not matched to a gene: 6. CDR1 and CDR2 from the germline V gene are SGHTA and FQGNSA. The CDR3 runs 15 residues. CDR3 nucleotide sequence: TGTGCCAGCAGATCTACAGGGGGCCGGAACACTGAAGCTTTCTTT. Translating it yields CASRSTGGRNTEAFF.

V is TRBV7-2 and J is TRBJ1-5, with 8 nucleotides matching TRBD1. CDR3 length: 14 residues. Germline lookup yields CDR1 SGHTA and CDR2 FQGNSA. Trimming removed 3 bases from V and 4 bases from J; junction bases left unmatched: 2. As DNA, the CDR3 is TGTGCCAGCAGCTTCGACAGGGGTAATCAGCCCCAGCATTTT. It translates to CASSFDRGNQPQHF.

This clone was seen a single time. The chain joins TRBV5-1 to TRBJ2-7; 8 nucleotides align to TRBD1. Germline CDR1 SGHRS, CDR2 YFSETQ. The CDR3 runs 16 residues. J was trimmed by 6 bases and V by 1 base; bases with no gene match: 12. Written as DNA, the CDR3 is TGCGCCAGCAGCTTGAATACGTGGGGACAGGCCTCCGAGCAGTACTTC. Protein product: CASSLNTWGQASEQYF.